The clone carrying this T cell receptor beta chain was seen only a few times. The antigen is unknown. Isolated RNA was reverse transcribed in full, so expressed TCRB transcripts were sequenced. Some clones are missing from TCRdb's copy, which holds only in-frame ones; the method was immunoSEQ multiplex PCR. Of 200,000 to 250,000 clones listed, about a tenth are singletons. This record belongs to a study of beta chain features in type 1 diabetes. Sorting based on CD45RO/CCR7/CD25/CD127/CD95/CD27 separated CD4+ naive, central memory, regulatory and stem cell-like memory cells. Each of the sorted populations had a purity greater than 95%. Whole-study findings and limits: More deletions and fewer insertions at VDJ junctions were seen in type 1 diabetes patients. Sampled from patients, naive, central memory and Treg TCRB repertoires appeared more similar than those sampled from healthy donors.

Sample: central memory CD4+ T cells from blood. The origin of this receptor is a young man in good health.

As DNA, the CDR3 is TGCGCCAGCAGCCAAGGCCTAGATCTCGAGCAGTACTTC. Protein product: CASSQGLDLEQYF. The V gene is TRBV4-3, the J gene TRBJ2-7; D unresolved. Germline assignment: CDR1 LGHNA and CDR2 YSLEER. V was clipped by 1 base and J by 6 bases, with 10 bases between them. The CDR3 has 13 amino acids.